Detailed here is one T cell receptor beta chain. Its matching antigen is unknown. The data were taken from a study of OX40 agonist ivuxolimab in advanced cancers. Overall study context: The patients' treatment was ivuxolimab, an agonistic anti-OX40 (CD134) antibody. Participants, around 80% male, averaged approximately 65 years of age, ranging from about 23 to 90. Overall study results and limits: At doses 0.1 to 3.0 mg/kg, CD4+ and CD8+ clones expanded. Some nonresponders also had low normalized T-cell clonal expansion.

Profiling relied on immunoSEQ multiplex PCR, and the TCRdb table lists in-frame clones only, not all of them. The table shows about 46,000 clones, with 60% to 80% occurring only once. This CDR3 has 16 residues. Deletions cut 3 bases from V and 7 bases from J, with 21 bases between. The germline V gene encodes CDR1 SGHVS and CDR2 FNYEAQ. The sample in question was CD4+ or CD8+ T cells sorted from blood, obtained in a trial of the OX40 agonist ivuxolimab. The TCR sequence derives from an adult with an advanced solid tumor such as melanoma, head and neck, liver or kidney cancer. J is TRBJ2-5 and V is TRBV7-6; D gene ambiguous. CDR3 nucleotide sequence: TGTGCCAGCAGCTTTCTACCGGCCGGGCTGTTGTCGACCCAGTACTTC. Amino acids: CASSFLPAGLLSTQYF.